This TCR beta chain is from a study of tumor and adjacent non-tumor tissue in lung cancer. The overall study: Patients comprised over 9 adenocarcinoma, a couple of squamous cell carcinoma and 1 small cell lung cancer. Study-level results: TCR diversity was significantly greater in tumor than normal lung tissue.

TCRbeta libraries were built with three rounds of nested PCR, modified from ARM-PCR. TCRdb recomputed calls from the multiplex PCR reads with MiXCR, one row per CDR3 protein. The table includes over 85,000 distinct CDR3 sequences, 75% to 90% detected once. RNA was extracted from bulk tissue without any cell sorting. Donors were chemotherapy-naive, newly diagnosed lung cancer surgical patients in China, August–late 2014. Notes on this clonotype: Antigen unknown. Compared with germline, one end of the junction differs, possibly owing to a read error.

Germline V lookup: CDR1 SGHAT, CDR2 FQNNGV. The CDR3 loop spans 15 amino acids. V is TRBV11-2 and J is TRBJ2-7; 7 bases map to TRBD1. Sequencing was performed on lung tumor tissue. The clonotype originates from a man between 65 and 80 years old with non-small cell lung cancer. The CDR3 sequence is CASSPETGLSYEQHF. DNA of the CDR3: TGTGCCAGCAGCCCCGAGACAGGGCTCTCCTACGAGCAGCACTTC.